What follows are 12 T cell receptor beta chains derived from one specimen sequenced in a study of blood T cell repertoires in COVID-19. The table came from immunoSEQ multiplex PCR; TCRdb's copy has only in-frame clones and leaves some out. The table lists about 140,000 clones, roughly four fifths of them singletons, with 3% to 3.5% in the top ten. Sequencing was performed on PBMCs or T cells enriched from blood (not recorded which). The origin of the receptors is a woman aged 45 to 65 with acute COVID-19.

The chain is built from TRBV25-1 and TRBJ2-3; 7 positions agree with TRBD1. The CDR3 is made up of 15 amino acids. Germline values: CDR1 MGHDK, CDR2 SYGVNS. J gave up 4 bases and V 4 bases, and 8 bases lay outside the gene matches. The CDR3 DNA is TGTGCCAGCAGTGGGGACAGTAGAGGGGCAGATACGCAGTATTTT. Protein: CASSGDSRGADTQYF.

The rearrangement links TRBV27 to TRBJ1-2; weak D call: TRBD1 (5 bases). V lost 2 bases and J lost 2, with 6 bases in between. Germline V gives CDR1 MNHEY, CDR2 SMNVEV (reference sequence). This CDR3 spans 13 amino acids. The CDR3 is CASSLQGNYGYTF. As DNA, the CDR3 is TGTGCCAGCAGTTTACAGGGAAACTATGGCTACACCTTC.

This chain joins TRBV7-9 and TRBJ1-2; D unresolved. This CDR3 comprises 18 residues. Germline CDR1 is SEHNR and CDR2 is FQNEAQ (reference sequence). V lost 4 bases, J lost 0 bases, and 21 bases lay in between. CDR3 loop: CASSSHEWGGNPNYGYTF. Here the CDR3 DNA reads TGTGCCAGCAGCTCCCATGAATGGGGAGGTAACCCTAACTATGGCTACACCTTC.

V and J are TRBV6-2 or TRBV6-3 and TRBJ1-6; perhaps TRBD1 as D (6 bases). CDR1 is MNHEY, CDR2 SVGEGT, per germline. CDR3 length: 15 residues. Trimming removed 2 bases from V and 10 bases from J, with 15 bases in between. The CDR3 loop reads CASSYPLTGGSPLHF. In nucleotides, the CDR3 is TGTGCCAGCAGTTACCCATTGACAGGAGGATCACCCCTCCACTTT.

Here the CDR3 DNA reads TGTGCCAGCAGTTTTTCCCCGCCAGGCTCTACGGTTGGATACGAGCAGTACTTC. It encodes CASSFSPPGSTVGYEQYF. The J gene is TRBJ2-7, the V gene TRBV28; no clear D. The germline V gene encodes CDR1 MDHEN and CDR2 SYDVKM. This CDR3 has 18 residues. The V and J ends lost 3 bases and 4 bases respectively, with 25 bases between them.

This clone was counted between two and nine times. Other DNA sequences in this sample translate to the same CDR3. The V gene is TRBV27, the J gene TRBJ2-5; D is undetermined. The CDR3 is 13 amino acids. Trimming cost V 2 bases and J 0 bases, with 4 bases left between them. Germline CDR1 MNHEY, CDR2 SMNVEV (reference sequence). The CDR3 protein is CASSLGHQETQYF. CDR3 DNA: TGTGCCAGCAGTTTAGGCCACCAAGAGACCCAGTACTTC.

In DNA, the CDR3 is TGCGCCAGCAGCCAAGAAGGACTAGCGGGAACCACCGGGGAGCTGTTTTTT. Protein sequence: CASSQEGLAGTTGELFF. The rearrangement uses TRBV4-3 and TRBJ2-2, with 12 nucleotides matching TRBD2. This CDR3 comprises 17 residues. The germline V gene encodes CDR1 LGHNA and CDR2 YSLEER. Unmatched junction bases numbered 3, after V lost 0 bases and J lost 4 bases.

The rearrangement joins TRBV24-1 to TRBJ2-1, with 11 nucleotides matching TRBD2. Per germline, CDR1 KGHDR and CDR2 SFDVKD. The CDR3 covers 15 residues. Trimming took 5 bases from V and 3 from J; bases not matched to a gene: 2. The CDR3 sequence: CATSGGLADYNEQFF. The DNA of the CDR3 is TGTGCCACCAGTGGGGGACTAGCGGACTACAATGAGCAGTTCTTC.

This clone has only one observation. The chain carries TRBV19 and TRBJ1-1; TRBD1 agrees at 10 bases. The CDR3 loop spans 17 amino acids. V shed 2 bases, J shed 8 bases, and the junction held 14 bases outside the gene matches. The germline V gene encodes CDR1 LNHDA and CDR2 SQIVND (reference sequence). The CDR3 loop reads CASSIRAGTGDFAEAFF. In nucleotides, the CDR3 is TGTGCCAGTAGTATAAGAGCCGGGACAGGGGATTTCGCGGAAGCTTTCTTT. Based on the CDR3 plus reference TRBV19 and TRBJ1-1, the full variable domain is DGGITQSPKYLFRKEGQNVTLSCEQNLNHDAMYWYRQDPGQGLRLIYYSQIVNDFQKGDIAEGYSVSREKKESFPLTVTSAQKNPTAFYLCASSIRAGTGDFAEAFFGQGTRLTVV.

The chain joins TRBV20-1 to TRBJ1-2, with a weak D call TRBD1 (5 bases). The CDR3 is made up of 11 amino acids. The ends were cut back, 6 bases at V and 5 bases at J, with 10 bases in the middle. The germline CDR1 and CDR2 sequences are DFQATT and SNEGSKA (reference sequence). The CDR3, as DNA: TGCAGTGCAACTCAGGGTTATGGCTACACCTTC. As protein: CSATQGYGYTF.

This sequence joins TRBV15 and TRBJ2-1, with D maybe TRBD2 (6 bases). Trimming left V 8 bases short and J 7 bases short, with 18 bases between. CDR1 and CDR2 (germline): LNHNV, YYDKDF (reference sequence). There are 14 residues in the CDR3. The CDR3 loop reads CATRFRTLANEQFF. The CDR3 nucleotides read TGTGCCACCCGCTTTAGGACGCTAGCGAATGAGCAGTTCTTC.

The chain recombines TRBV7-9 with TRBJ2-5; no definite D call. V was trimmed by 5 bases and J by 2 bases, leaving 12 bases between them. The CDR3 has 14 residues. Germline V CDR1 and CDR2: SEHNR, FQNEAQ (reference sequence). CDR3 sequence reads: CASSPGNRQETQYF. CDR3 nucleotide sequence: TGTGCCAGCAGCCCCGGTAATCGGCAAGAGACCCAGTACTTC. The complete variable domain, with remaining parts taken from reference TRBV7-9 and TRBJ2-5, reads DTGVSQNPRHKITKRGQNVTFRCDPISEHNRLYWYRQTLGQGPEFLTYFQNEAQLEKSRLLSDRFSAERPKGSFSTLEIQRTEQGDSAMYLCASSPGNRQETQYFGPGTRLLVL.